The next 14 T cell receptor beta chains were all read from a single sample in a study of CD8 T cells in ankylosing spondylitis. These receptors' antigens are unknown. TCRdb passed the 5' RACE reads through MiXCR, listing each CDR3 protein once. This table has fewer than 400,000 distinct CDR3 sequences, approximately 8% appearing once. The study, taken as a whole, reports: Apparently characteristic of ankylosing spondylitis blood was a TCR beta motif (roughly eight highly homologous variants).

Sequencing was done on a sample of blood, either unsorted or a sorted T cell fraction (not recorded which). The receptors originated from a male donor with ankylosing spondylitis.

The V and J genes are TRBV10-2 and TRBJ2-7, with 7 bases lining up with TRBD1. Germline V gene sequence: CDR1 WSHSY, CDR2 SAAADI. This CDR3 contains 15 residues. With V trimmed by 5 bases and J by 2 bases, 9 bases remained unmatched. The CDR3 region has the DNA TGCGCCAGCAGTCCACCAGACAGGGTGACCTACGAGCAGTACTTC. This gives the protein CASSPPDRVTYEQYF.

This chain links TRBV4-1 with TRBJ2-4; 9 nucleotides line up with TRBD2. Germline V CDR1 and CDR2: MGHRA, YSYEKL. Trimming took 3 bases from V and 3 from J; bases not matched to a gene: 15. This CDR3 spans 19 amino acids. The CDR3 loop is CASSQETSGAPGGKNIQYF. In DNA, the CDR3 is TGCGCCAGCAGCCAGGAGACTAGCGGAGCCCCTGGGGGCAAAAACATTCAGTACTTC.

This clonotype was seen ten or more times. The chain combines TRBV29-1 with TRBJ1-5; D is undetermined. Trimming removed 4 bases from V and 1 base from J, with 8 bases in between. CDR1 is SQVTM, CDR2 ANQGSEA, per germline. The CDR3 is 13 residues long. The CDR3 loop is CSVVSSSNQPQHF. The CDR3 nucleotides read TGCAGCGTTGTTTCTTCGAGCAATCAGCCCCAGCATTTT.

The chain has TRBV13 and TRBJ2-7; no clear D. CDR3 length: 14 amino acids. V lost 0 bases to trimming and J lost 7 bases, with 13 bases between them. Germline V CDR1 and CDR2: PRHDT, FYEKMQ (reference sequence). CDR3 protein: CASSLGLRPREQYF. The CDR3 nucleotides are TGTGCCAGCAGCTTAGGCCTCCGGCCGAGGGAGCAGTACTTC.

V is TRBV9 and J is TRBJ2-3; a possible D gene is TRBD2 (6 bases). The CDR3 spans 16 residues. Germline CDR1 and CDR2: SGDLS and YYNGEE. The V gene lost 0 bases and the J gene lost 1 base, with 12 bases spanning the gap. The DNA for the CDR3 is TGTGCCAGCAGCGTAGCTCCTAGCGAGGGCACAGATACGCAGTATTTT. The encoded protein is CASSVAPSEGTDTQYF.

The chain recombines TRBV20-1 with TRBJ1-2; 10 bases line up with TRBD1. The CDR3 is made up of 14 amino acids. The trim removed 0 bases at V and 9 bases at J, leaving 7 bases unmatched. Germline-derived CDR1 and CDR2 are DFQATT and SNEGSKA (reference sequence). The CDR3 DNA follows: TGCAGTGCTAGAGAATGGACAGGGGGGGAAAGCTACACCTTC. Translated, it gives CSAREWTGGESYTF.

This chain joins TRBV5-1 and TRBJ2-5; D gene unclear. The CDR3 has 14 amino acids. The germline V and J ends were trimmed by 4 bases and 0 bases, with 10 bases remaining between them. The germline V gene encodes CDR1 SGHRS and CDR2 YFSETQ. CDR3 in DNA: TGCGCCAGCAGCCGCGACGGGTACCAAGAGACCCAGTACTTC. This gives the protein CASSRDGYQETQYF.

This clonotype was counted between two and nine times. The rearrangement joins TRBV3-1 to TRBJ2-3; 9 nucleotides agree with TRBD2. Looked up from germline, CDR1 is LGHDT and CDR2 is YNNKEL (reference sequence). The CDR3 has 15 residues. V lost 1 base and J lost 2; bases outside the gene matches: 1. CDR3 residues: CASSQGGGVTDTQYF. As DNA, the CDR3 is TGTGCCAGCAGCCAAGGCGGGGGGGTCACAGATACGCAGTATTTT.

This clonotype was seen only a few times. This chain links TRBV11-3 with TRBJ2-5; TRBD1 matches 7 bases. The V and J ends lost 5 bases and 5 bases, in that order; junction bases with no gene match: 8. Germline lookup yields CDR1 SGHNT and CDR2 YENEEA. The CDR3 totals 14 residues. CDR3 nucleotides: TGTGCCAGCAGCGGAGAGGGGGCGCGGGAGACCCAGTACTTC. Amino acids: CASSGEGARETQYF.

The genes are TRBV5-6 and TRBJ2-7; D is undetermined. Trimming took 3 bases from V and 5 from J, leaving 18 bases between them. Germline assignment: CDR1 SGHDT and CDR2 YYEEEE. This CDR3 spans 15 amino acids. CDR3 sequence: CASSSPRLKGDEQYF. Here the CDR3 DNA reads TGTGCCAGCAGCTCCCCCAGGTTGAAAGGAGACGAGCAGTACTTC.

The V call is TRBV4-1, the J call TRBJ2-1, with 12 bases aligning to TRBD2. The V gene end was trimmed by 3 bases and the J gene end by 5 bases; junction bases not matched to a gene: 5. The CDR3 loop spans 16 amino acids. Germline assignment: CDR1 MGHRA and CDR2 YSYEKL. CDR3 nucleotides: TGCGCCAGCAGCCACTGGACTAGCGGGAATAACAATGAGCAGTTCTTC. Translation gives CASSHWTSGNNNEQFF.

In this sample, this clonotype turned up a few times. The CDR3 sequence: CSAKGTSGKHATQYF. DNA for the CDR3: TGCAGTGCTAAAGGGACTAGCGGGAAGCATGCTACGCAGTATTTT. This rearrangement joins TRBV20-1 to TRBJ2-3; the match to TRBD2 covers 13 bases. Trimming cost V 4 bases and J 8 bases; bases outside gene matches: 9. CDR1 and CDR2 from the germline V gene are DFQATT and SNEGSKA (reference sequence). The CDR3 runs 15 residues.

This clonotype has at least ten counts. CDR3 coding DNA: TGTGCCAGCAGCCAAGACCGCGGGGGCTATGGCTACACCTTC. Its protein is CASSQDRGGYGYTF. V and J are TRBV14 and TRBJ1-2; D may be TRBD1 (5 bases). The CDR3 consists of 14 residues. Germline V gives CDR1 SGHDN, CDR2 FVKESK. V was cut by 0 bases and J by 4 bases, with 9 bases left in between.

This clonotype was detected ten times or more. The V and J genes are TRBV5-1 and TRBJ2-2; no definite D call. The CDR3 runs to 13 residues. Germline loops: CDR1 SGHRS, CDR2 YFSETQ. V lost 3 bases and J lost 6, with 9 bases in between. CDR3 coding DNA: TGCGCCAGCAGCTCGGCAATTTCCGGGGAGCTGTTTTTT. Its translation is CASSSAISGELFF.